This TCR beta chain was recovered during a study of T cell changes during pregnancy in multiple sclerosis. V lost 5 bases to trimming and J lost 1 base; unmatched junction nucleotides: 4. Germline CDR1 SQVTM, CDR2 ANQGSEA. There are 14 residues in the CDR3. Produced via immunoSEQ multiplex PCR; TCRdb's table is partial and in-frame only. The repertoire has 90,000 to 150,000 clones, approximately 93% of them found once; the top ten carry approximately 6.2%. This rearrangement joins TRBV29-1 to TRBJ1-1, with 10 positions matching TRBD1. The source is a female donor with multiple sclerosis, enrolled in a pregnancy study. This specimen was peripheral blood, taken before pregnancy. CDR3 residues: CSVQDRGTNTEAFF. The CDR3 coding sequence is TGCAGCGTTCAGGACAGGGGGACGAACACTGAAGCTTTCTTT. The entire variable domain, with the rest obtained from reference TRBV29-1 and TRBJ1-1, is as follows: SAVISQKPSRDICQRGTSLTIQCQVDSQVTMMFWYRQQPGQSLTLIATANQGSEATYESGFVIDKFPISRPNLTFSTLTVSNMSPEDSSIYLCSVQDRGTNTEAFFGQGTRLTVV.